The clone carrying this TCR beta chain was seen a handful of times. Antigen: not known. Germline V gives CDR1 SNHLY, CDR2 FYNNEI. This CDR3 is 12 amino acids long. V was pared by 6 bases and J by 6 bases, with 12 bases between. TCRdb's table, derived via immunoSEQ multiplex PCR, lists solely in-frame clones and lacks some. The sample holds 45,000 to 50,000 clones, 75% to 90% seen once. Blood sampling took place at baseline, cycle 4 day 1, and cycle 7 day 1. This record comes from a study of OX40 agonist ivuxolimab in advanced cancers. Turning to the study itself: Subjects had a mean age of around 60 years, with a range of 23 to 79; around 80% were male.

General study points: Partial responders dosed at 0.1-3.0 mg/kg displayed clonal expansion ranking among the lowest.

The clonotype comes from an adult with an advanced solid tumor such as melanoma, head and neck, liver or kidney cancer. The V call is TRBV2, the J call TRBJ2-7; D is ambiguous. The sequences come from CD4+ or CD8+ T cells sorted from blood, collected in a trial of the OX40 agonist ivuxolimab. The CDR3 DNA is TGTGCCAGCAGCCAAGGGCTGCTCGAGCAGTACTTC. It yields the protein CASSQGLLEQYF.